These 13 T cell receptor beta chains share one sample of origin, sequenced in a study of blood T cell repertoires in COVID-19. The repertoire was sequenced with immunoSEQ multiplex PCR; TCRdb's copy has only in-frame clones and lacks some. This sample has about 350,000 clones, with approximately 89% found just once. The material sequenced was peripheral blood. The receptor source for this set is a woman in her sixties or seventies with COVID-19, enrolled during active disease.

This chain connects TRBV11-3 to TRBJ1-6, with D hard to call. CDR1 is SGHNT, CDR2 YENEEA, per germline. With 4 bases removed from V and 0 bases from J, the gap between germline ends came to 22 bases. The CDR3 spans 20 residues. The CDR3 sequence: CASSSTEIPSISSYNSPLHF. CDR3 nucleotide sequence: TGTGCCAGCAGCTCAACAGAGATCCCCTCTATTAGCTCCTATAATTCACCCCTCCACTTT.

The chain combines TRBV24-1 with TRBJ2-3, with D possibly TRBD2 on 7 matching bases. The ends were cut back, 9 bases at V and 3 bases at J, with 18 bases in the middle. CDR1 KGHDR and CDR2 SFDVKD come from the germline V gene. The CDR3 has 15 amino acids. CDR3 coding DNA: TGTGCCACCGGACTGGCGGGGGCCAAAACAGATACGCAGTATTTT. Protein sequence: CATGLAGAKTDTQYF.

Concerning this clone: The same CDR3 is also encoded by other DNA sequences in this sample. The chain couples TRBV27 to TRBJ2-7, with a tentative D call TRBD1 (5 bases). This CDR3 region has 13 residues. The V end lost 6 bases, the J end lost 0 bases, and 9 bases lay between the germline ends. Germline loops: CDR1 MNHEY, CDR2 SMNVEV (reference sequence). In DNA, the CDR3 is TGTGCCAGCAGGGGGCATAGCTCCTACGAGCAGTACTTC. The encoded protein is CASRGHSSYEQYF.

The chain links TRBV6-5 to TRBJ2-1, with 7 bases that match TRBD2. The V and J ends lost 0 bases and 9 bases, in that order; junction bases with no gene match: 11. CDR1 is MNHEY and CDR2 is SVGAGI in the germline V gene. CDR3 length: 16 amino acids. The chain's CDR3 is CASSYSMASGFAEQFF. The CDR3 nucleotides read TGTGCCAGCAGTTACTCGATGGCTAGCGGATTCGCTGAGCAGTTCTTC.

The chain couples TRBV25-1 to TRBJ1-2; tentative D call: TRBD1 (5 bases). The germline V gene encodes CDR1 MGHDK and CDR2 SYGVNS. This CDR3 is 16 amino acids long. Between the trimmed V and J ends, which lost 6 bases and 0 bases, there was a span of 17 bases. CDR3 in amino acids: CASRGRGTEANYGYTF. The DNA for the CDR3 is TGTGCCAGCAGGGGCCGGGGGACGGAGGCTAACTATGGCTACACCTTC.

The chain links TRBV5-1 to TRBJ2-4; 7 bases match TRBD1. This CDR3 comprises 14 residues. Germline trimming cut 4 bases from V and 6 bases from J; bases unmatched to any gene: 7. Germline CDR1 SGHRS, CDR2 YFSETQ. This CDR3 reads CASSLQGEVNIQYF. CDR3 sequence (DNA): TGCGCCAGCAGCCTTCAGGGGGAAGTAAACATTCAGTACTTC.

The rearrangement links TRBV5-4 to TRBJ2-2, with 8 nucleotides matching TRBD2. The CDR3 contains 16 residues. From germline, CDR1 is SGHNT and CDR2 YYREEE (reference sequence). J was trimmed by 1 base and V by 4 bases; bases with no gene match: 6. CDR3 residues: CASSPLAGGNTGELFF. CDR3 in DNA: TGTGCCAGCAGCCCTCTGGCGGGGGGGAACACCGGGGAGCTGTTTTTT.

The genes are TRBV6-4 and TRBJ2-3, with 10 nucleotides matching TRBD2. The CDR3 is 16 residues long. V gave up 2 bases and J gave up 5 bases; unmatched junction bases: 7. Germline lookup yields CDR1 MRHNA and CDR2 SNTAGT. CDR3 sequence: CASSDGAAGGVDTQYF. The CDR3 DNA reads as TGTGCCAGCAGTGACGGAGCAGCGGGGGGGGTAGATACGCAGTATTTT.

V usage is TRBV5-1 and J usage is TRBJ1-5, with D possibly being TRBD1 (6 bases). V was clipped by 1 base and J by 6 bases, with 14 bases between them. Germline lookup yields CDR1 SGHRS and CDR2 YFSETQ. This CDR3 is built from 15 residues. The CDR3 coding sequence is TGCGCCAGCAGCTTGATGCCAGGGGCTGGTCAGCCCCAGCATTTT. Encoded protein: CASSLMPGAGQPQHF.

This chain uses TRBV7-2 with TRBJ1-1; D not resolved. Per the germline V gene, CDR1 is SGHTA and CDR2 is FQGNSA. Deletions cut 5 bases from V and 1 base from J, with 8 bases between. CDR3 length: 13 residues. CDR3: CASSLRQNTEAFF. The CDR3 DNA is TGTGCCAGCAGCCTTAGACAGAACACTGAAGCTTTCTTT.

The rearrangement joins TRBV5-1 to TRBJ1-2, with TRBD1 matching 7 bases. The length of the CDR3 is 13 residues. J lost 6 bases, V lost 3 bases, and 5 bases had no gene match. Germline CDR1 reads SGHRS; CDR2 reads YFSETQ. The CDR3 protein is CASSSRQGDGYTF. CDR3 nucleotides: TGCGCCAGCAGCTCCCGACAGGGTGATGGCTACACCTTC.

This sequence joins TRBV11-3 and TRBJ2-7; TRBD2 aligns across 7 bases. Germline V gene sequence: CDR1 SGHNT, CDR2 YENEEA. The CDR3 length is 12 residues. V dropped 3 bases and J dropped 7; count of bases not matched to a gene: 3. The CDR3 spells CASSFSGGEQYF. Written as DNA, the CDR3 is TGTGCCAGCAGCTTTTCCGGGGGGGAGCAGTACTTC.

This clone was seen a few times. The chain combines TRBV7-9 with TRBJ1-1; D may be TRBD1 (6 bases). CDR3 length: 15 residues. Germline-derived CDR1 and CDR2 are SEHNR and FQNEAQ (reference sequence). Deletions cut 3 bases from V and 4 bases from J, with 15 bases between. The CDR3 region is CASSFLTGQGTEAFF. The CDR3 nucleotides read TGTGCCAGCAGCTTCTTGACAGGCCAGGGCACTGAAGCTTTCTTT. The full variable domain, rest sourced from reference TRBV7-9 and TRBJ1-1, is DTGVSQNPRHKITKRGQNVTFRCDPISEHNRLYWYRQTLGQGPEFLTYFQNEAQLEKSRLLSDRFSAERPKGSFSTLEIQRTEQGDSAMYLCASSFLTGQGTEAFFGQGTRLTVV.